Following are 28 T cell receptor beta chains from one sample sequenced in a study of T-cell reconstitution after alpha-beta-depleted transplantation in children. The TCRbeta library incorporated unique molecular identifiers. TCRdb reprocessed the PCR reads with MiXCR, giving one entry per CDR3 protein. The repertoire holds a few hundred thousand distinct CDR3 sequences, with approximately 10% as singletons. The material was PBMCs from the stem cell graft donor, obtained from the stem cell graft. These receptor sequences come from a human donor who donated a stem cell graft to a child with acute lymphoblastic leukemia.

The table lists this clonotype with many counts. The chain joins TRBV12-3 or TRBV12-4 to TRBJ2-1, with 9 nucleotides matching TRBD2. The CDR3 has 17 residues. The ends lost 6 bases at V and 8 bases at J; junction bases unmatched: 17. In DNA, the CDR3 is TGTGCCAGCAGACTGCCGGCGAGACTAGCGGAGGGGTATGAGCAGTTCTTC. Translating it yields CASRLPARLAEGYEQFF.

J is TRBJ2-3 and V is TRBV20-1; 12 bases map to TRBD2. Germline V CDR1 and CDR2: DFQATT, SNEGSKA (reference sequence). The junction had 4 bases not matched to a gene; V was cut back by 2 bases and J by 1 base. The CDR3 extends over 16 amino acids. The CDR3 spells CSARLAGGIGTDTQYF. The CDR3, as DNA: TGCAGTGCTAGACTAGCGGGAGGGATAGGCACAGATACGCAGTATTTT.

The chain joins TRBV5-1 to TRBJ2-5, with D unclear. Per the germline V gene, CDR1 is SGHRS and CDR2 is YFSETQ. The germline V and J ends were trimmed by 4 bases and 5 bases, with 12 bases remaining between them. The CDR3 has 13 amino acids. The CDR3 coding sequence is TGCGCCAGCAGCCCGATTAATTTCGAGACCCAGTACTTC. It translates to CASSPINFETQYF.

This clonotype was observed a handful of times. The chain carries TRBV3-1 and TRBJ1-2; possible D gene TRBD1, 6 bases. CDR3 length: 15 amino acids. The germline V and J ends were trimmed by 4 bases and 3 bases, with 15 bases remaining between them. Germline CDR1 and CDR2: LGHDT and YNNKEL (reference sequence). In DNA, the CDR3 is TGTGCCAGCAGCCCTTCGGACAGTGGATACTATGGCTACACCTTC. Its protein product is CASSPSDSGYYGYTF.

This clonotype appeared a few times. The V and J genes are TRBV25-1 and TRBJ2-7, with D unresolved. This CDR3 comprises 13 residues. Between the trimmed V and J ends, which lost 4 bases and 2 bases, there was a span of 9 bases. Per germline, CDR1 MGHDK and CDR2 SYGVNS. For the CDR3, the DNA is TGTGCCAGCAGTGGTTATGGGCCCTACGAGCAGTACTTC. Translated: CASSGYGPYEQYF.

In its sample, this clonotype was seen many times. The CDR3 DNA follows: TGTGCCAGCAAACCTAGACCGGGACTAGCGGATGAGCAGTACTTC. Protein: CASKPRPGLADEQYF. J is TRBJ2-7 and V is TRBV2; the match to TRBD2 covers 11 bases. J lost 7 bases, V lost 7 bases, and 12 bases had no gene match. The CDR3 has 15 amino acids. Germline CDR1 reads SNHLY; CDR2 reads FYNNEI.

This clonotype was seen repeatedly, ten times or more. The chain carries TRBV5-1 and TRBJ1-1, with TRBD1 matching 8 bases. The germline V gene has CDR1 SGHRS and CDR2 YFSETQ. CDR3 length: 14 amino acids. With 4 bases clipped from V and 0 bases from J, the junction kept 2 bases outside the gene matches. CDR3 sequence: CASSKDRVNTEAFF. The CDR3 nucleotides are TGCGCCAGCAGCAAGGACAGGGTGAACACTGAAGCTTTCTTT.

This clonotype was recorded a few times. The CDR3 nucleotides read TGTGCCAGCAGCCAAGGGAGGGGTGCCATTCAGTACTTC. Translation: CASSQGRGAIQYF. The chain combines TRBV3-1 with TRBJ2-4; D might be TRBD2 (6 bases). The V gene's germline CDR1 is LGHDT and CDR2 YNNKEL (reference sequence). The CDR3 spans 13 residues. Trimming cost V 1 base and J 9 bases, with 10 bases left between them. Full variable domain (missing parts from reference TRBV3-1 and TRBJ2-4): DTAVSQTPKYLVTQMGNDKSIKCEQNLGHDTMYWYKQDSKKFLKIMFSYNNKELIINETVPNRFSPKSPDKAHLNLHINSLELGDSAVYFCASSQGRGAIQYFGAGTRLSVL.

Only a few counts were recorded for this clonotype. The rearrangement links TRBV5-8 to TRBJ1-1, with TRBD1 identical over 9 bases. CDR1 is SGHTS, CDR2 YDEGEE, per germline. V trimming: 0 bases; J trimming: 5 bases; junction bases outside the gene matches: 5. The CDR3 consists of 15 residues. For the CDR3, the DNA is TGTGCCAGCAGCTTGGGGACAGGGGTGGAAACTGAAGCTTTCTTT. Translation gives CASSLGTGVETEAFF.

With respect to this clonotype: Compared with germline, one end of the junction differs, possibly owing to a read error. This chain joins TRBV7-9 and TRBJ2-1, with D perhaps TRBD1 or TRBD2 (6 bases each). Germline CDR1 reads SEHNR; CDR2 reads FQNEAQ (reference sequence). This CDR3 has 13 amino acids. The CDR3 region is CPSTPSGGREQFF. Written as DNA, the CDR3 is TGTCCCAGCACGCCGAGTGGGGGGCGAGAGCAGTTCTTC.

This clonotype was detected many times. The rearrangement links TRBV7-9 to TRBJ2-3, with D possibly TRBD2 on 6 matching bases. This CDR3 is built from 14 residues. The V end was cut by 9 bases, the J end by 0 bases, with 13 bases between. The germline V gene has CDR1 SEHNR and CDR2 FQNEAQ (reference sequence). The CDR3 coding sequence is TGTGCCAGTCTGCCGGGACTCAGCACAGATACGCAGTATTTT. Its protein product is CASLPGLSTDTQYF. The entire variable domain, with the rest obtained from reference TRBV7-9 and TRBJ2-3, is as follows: DTGVSQNPRHKITKRGQNVTFRCDPISEHNRLYWYRQTLGQGPEFLTYFQNEAQLEKSRLLSDRFSAERPKGSFSTLEIQRTEQGDSAMYLCASLPGLSTDTQYFGPGTRLTVL.

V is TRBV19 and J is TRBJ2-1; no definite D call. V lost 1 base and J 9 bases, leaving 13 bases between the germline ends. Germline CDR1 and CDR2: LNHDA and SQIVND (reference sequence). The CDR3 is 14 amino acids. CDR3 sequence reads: CASSIGSSSGEQFF. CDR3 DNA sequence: TGTGCCAGTAGTATAGGCTCCAGCTCGGGTGAGCAGTTCTTC.

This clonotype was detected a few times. The CDR3 region is CASSFTDTLGAYEQYF. The CDR3 nucleotides are TGTGCCAGCAGCTTCACGGATACCTTGGGCGCCTACGAGCAGTACTTC. The chain employs TRBV11-2 and TRBJ2-7, with D unresolved. Trimming removed 3 bases at V and 2 bases at J, with 17 bases between. CDR3 size: 16 residues. The germline CDR1 and CDR2 sequences are SGHAT and FQNNGV.

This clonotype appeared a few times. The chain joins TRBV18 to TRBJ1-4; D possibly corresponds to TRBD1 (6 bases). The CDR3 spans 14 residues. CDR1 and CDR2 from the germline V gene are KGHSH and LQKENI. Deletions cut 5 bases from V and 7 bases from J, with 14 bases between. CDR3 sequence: CASSVRDTGEKLFF. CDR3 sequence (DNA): TGTGCCAGCTCAGTCCGGGACACGGGTGAAAAACTGTTTTTT.

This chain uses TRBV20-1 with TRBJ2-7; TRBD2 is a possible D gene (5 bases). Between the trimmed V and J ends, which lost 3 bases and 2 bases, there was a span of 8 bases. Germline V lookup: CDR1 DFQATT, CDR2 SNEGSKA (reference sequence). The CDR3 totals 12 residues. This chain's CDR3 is CSASSAPYEQYF. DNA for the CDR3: TGCAGTGCTAGTAGCGCACCCTACGAGCAGTACTTC.

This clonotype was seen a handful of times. For the CDR3, the DNA is TGTGCCAGCAGTCGCCTCGTGGGGTTTGGGACTCCTGATATCAATGAGCAGTTCTTC. Translating it yields CASSRLVGFGTPDINEQFF. V usage is TRBV6-4 and J usage is TRBJ2-1; tentatively, D is TRBD2 (6 bases). Trimming shortened V by 5 bases and J by 6 bases, and 29 bases separated the two germline ends. The germline gives CDR1 MRHNA, CDR2 SNTAGT. The CDR3 loop spans 19 amino acids.

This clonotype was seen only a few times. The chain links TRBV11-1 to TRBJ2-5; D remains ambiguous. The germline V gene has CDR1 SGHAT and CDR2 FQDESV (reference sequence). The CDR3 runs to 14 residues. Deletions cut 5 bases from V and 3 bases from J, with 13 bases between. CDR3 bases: TGTGCCAGCAGCCAAGGACGACGGGAAGAGACCCAGTACTTC. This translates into CASSQGRREETQYF. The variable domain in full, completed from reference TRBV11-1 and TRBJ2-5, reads EAEVAQSPRYKITEKSQAVAFWCDPISGHATLYWYRQILGQGPELLVQFQDESVVDDSQLPKDRFSAERLKGVDSTLKIQPAELGDSAMYLCASSQGRREETQYFGPGTRLLVL.

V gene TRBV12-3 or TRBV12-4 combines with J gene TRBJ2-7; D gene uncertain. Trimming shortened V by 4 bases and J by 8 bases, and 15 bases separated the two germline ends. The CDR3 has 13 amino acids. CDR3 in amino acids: CASSSSPLGQQYF. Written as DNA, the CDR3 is TGTGCCAGCAGTTCCAGCCCATTGGGCCAGCAGTACTTC.

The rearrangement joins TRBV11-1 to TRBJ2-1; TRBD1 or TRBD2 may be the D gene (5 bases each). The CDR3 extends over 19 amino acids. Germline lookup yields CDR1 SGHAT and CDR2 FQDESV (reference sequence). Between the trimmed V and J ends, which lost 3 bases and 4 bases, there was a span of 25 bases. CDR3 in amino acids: CASSFGPTGATGLYNEQFF. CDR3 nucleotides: TGTGCCAGCAGCTTCGGACCAACCGGGGCCACTGGGCTATACAATGAGCAGTTCTTC. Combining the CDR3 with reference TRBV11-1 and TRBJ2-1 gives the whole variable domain EAEVAQSPRYKITEKSQAVAFWCDPISGHATLYWYRQILGQGPELLVQFQDESVVDDSQLPKDRFSAERLKGVDSTLKIQPAELGDSAMYLCASSFGPTGATGLYNEQFFGPGTRLTVL.

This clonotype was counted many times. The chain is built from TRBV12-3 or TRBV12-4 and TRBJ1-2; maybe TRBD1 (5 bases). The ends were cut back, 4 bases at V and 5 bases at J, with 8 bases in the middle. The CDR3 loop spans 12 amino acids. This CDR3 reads CASSSRQYGYTF. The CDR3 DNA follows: TGTGCCAGCAGTTCCCGACAGTATGGCTACACCTTC.

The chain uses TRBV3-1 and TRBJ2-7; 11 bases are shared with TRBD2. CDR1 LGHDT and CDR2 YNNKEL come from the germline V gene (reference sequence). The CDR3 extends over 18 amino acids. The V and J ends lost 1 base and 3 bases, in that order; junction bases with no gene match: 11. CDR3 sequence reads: CASSQGRGLAGGSYEQYF. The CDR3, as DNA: TGTGCCAGCAGCCAAGGCAGGGGGTTAGCGGGAGGGAGCTACGAGCAGTACTTC.

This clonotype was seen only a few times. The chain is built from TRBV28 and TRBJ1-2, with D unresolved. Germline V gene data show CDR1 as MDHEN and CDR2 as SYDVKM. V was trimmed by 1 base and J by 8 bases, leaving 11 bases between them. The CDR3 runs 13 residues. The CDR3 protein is CASSLLGSIGYTF. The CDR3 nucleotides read TGTGCCAGCAGTTTATTGGGGAGTATAGGCTACACCTTC.

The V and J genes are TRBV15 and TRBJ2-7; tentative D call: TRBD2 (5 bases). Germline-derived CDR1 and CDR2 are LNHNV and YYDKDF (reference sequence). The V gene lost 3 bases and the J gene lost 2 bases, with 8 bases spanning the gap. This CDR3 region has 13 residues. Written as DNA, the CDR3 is TGTGCCACCAGCAGGGACTCCACCTACGAGCAGTACTTC. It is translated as CATSRDSTYEQYF.

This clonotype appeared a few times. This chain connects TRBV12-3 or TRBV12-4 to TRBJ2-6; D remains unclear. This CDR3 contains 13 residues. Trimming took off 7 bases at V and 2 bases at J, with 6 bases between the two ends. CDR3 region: CASTIAGANVLTF. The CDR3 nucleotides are TGTGCCAGCACCATAGCTGGGGCCAACGTCCTGACTTTC.

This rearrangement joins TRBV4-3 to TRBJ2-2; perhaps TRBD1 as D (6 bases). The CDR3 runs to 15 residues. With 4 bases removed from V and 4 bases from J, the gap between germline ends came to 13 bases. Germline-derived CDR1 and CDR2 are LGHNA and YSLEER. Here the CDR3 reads CASSPSLRGTGELFF. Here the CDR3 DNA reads TGCGCCAGCAGCCCCTCCCTCAGGGGCACCGGGGAGCTGTTTTTT.

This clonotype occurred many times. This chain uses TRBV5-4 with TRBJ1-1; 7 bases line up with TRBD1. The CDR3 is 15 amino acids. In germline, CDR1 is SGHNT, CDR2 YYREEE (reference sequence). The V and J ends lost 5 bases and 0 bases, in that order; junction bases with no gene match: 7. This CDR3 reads CASSNNRGVNTEAFF. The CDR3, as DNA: TGTGCCAGCAGTAATAACAGGGGAGTGAACACTGAAGCTTTCTTT.

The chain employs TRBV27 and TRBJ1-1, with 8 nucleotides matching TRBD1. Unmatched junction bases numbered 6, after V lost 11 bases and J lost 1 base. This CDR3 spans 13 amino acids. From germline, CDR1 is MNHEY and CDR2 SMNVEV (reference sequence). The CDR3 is CAARQGPNTEAFF. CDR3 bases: TGTGCCGCAAGACAGGGGCCGAACACTGAAGCTTTCTTT.

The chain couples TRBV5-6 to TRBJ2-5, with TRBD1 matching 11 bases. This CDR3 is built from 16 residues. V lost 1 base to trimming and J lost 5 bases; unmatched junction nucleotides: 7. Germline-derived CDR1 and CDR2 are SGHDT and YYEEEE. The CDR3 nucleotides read TGTGCCAGCAGCTTGCATCGCGGGACAGGGGGGGAGACCCAGTACTTC. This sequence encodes CASSLHRGTGGETQYF. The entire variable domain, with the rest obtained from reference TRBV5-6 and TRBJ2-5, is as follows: DAGVTQSPTHLIKTRGQQVTLRCSPKSGHDTVSWYQQALGQGPQFIFQYYEEEERQRGNFPDRFSGHQFPNYSSELNVNALLLGDSALYLCASSLHRGTGGETQYFGPGTRLLVL.